This T cell receptor beta chain was identified during a study of beta chain features in type 1 diabetes. This clone was picked up a small number of times. Its target is unknown. The study's findings and limits: Moderate yet significant TCRB CDR3 shortening was seen in Type 1 diabetes patients in all four CD4+ subsets. The cDNA sequencing approach could over-represent high-TCR-expressing cells.

This CDR3 contains 13 residues. Germline CDR1 MNHEY, CDR2 SVGAGI. After removal of 4 bases from V and 10 bases from J, the junction contained 6 bases not matched to a gene. The sequenced template was cDNA made from the entire isolated RNA. This table comes from immunoSEQ multiplex PCR, and its TCRdb copy is limited to in-frame clones, with some not included. The sample contains 600,000 to 700,000 clones, roughly 13% of which appear only once. The sequencing sample was made of naive CD4+ T cells from blood. The V and J genes are TRBV6-5 and TRBJ2-4; 8 bases line up with TRBD2. The sequence came from a man aged 18 to 29 with type 1 diabetes. In nucleotides, the CDR3 is TGTGCCAGCAGTTTTGGCGGGGGGTTGATTCAGTACTTC. Encoded protein: CASSFGGGLIQYF.